The rows below give T cell receptor beta chains drawn from one sample of a study of cytomegalovirus exposure and HLA in healthy donors. Only in-frame clones appear in the TCRdb table, and some are missing; sequencing was by immunoSEQ multiplex PCR. The sample lists approximately 280,000 clones, more than 80% seen once, with 3% to 4% in the top ten. Specimen: PBMCs. The receptors stem from a man between 35 and 55 years old in good health and CMV-seropositive. The CDR3 runs from the conserved cysteine through the conserved F or W. For some rows the clone size is stated as once, few or many, or as a class when expanded; others skip it.

CDR3aa	v_gene	j_gene	abundance
CASSEEGAEYGYTF	TRBV2	TRBJ1-2	few
CASSSTAGANVLTF	TRBV27	TRBJ2-6	.
CSSSGTGSSNQPQHF	TRBV7-9	TRBJ1-5	.
CASNPGQAYNEQFF	TRBV19	TRBJ2-1	few
CASSQETGFSYEQYF	TRBV4-1	TRBJ2-7	once
CASRGRLAGGGTDTQYF	TRBV11-3	TRBJ2-3	.
CASSFFQGHNEQFF	TRBV7-2	TRBJ2-1	.
CASRPQGSNEKLFF	TRBV27	TRBJ1-4	.
CASSQDPSGSEQYF	TRBV4-3	TRBJ2-7	.
CASSRDSEYGYTF	TRBV6-5	TRBJ1-2	.
CASSPQQGAVNYGYTF	TRBV19	TRBJ1-2	.
CASSPWVGSSTNEKLFF	TRBV7-6	TRBJ1-4	.
CASSYSRYEQYF	TRBV6-5	TRBJ2-7	.
CSVDNPHRGTGEQYF	TRBV29-1	TRBJ2-7	.
CASSSLQRNTEAFF	TRBV6-5	TRBJ1-1	.
CASNEGGMRETQYF	TRBV7-9	TRBJ2-5	.
CASSDRNYGYTF	TRBV2	TRBJ1-2	.
CASSLLTSGSNYNEQFF	TRBV27	TRBJ2-1	.
CASSKGTVIGLNTEAFF	TRBV19	TRBJ1-1	.
CASKSSRGSYEQYF	TRBV28	TRBJ2-7	.
CASSLGQGMDQPQHF	TRBV5-1	TRBJ1-5	few
CASSPIPDSYTDTQYF	TRBV28	TRBJ2-3	.
CASSPLEGAGQPQHF	TRBV19	TRBJ1-5	.
CATSTTGSAYEQYF	TRBV15	.	.
CASSLGQGWDNEQFF	TRBV7-9	TRBJ2-1	.
CASSGRDRVRETQYF	TRBV6-1	TRBJ2-5	.
CAISPGQGYEQYF	TRBV10-3	TRBJ2-7	.
CASSYLARDSRYGYTF	TRBV6-6	TRBJ1-2	.
CASREGSNEQYF	TRBV5-1	TRBJ2-7	once
CASRQENTDTQYF	TRBV19	TRBJ2-3	.
CASRPQGTGNTIYF	TRBV6-5	TRBJ1-3	.
CASSLGGPGNTIYF	TRBV5-1	TRBJ1-3	.
CATSSFGINEKLFF	TRBV15	TRBJ1-4	.
CASSLGRDRRPTNEKLFF	TRBV11-2	TRBJ1-4	once
CASSLPGQGGVKLFF	TRBV7-9	TRBJ1-4	.
CASSLGGADIQYF	TRBV28	TRBJ2-4	.
CASSLAASYEQYF	TRBV28	TRBJ2-7	.
CAISGEYTGELFF	TRBV10-3	TRBJ2-2	.